This T cell receptor (beta chain) emerged from a study of T cells in Graves' hyperthyroidism and ophthalmopathy (dated by TCRdb to about 2019). Concerning the study at large: Peripheral blood was sampled at the time of initial diagnosis, prior to any treatment. Following sampling, methimazole starting at 30 mg daily was given to hyperthyroidism patients, and high-dose intravenous methylprednisolone was given to ophthalmopathy patients. Prospective prediction of ophthalmopathy was tested in an independent validation cohort consisting of about 19 hyperthyroidism patients and some 16 patients who later progressed to ophthalmopathy. To identify distinguishing TCR V-J signatures, a discovery cohort of some 99 patients was used, comprising 43 with Graves' ophthalmopathy and some 60 with stable Graves' hyperthyroidism. TCR Vbeta CDR3 sequencing of 130 to 150 peripheral blood samples (approximately 44 ophthalmopathy, 75 hyperthyroidism and approximately 17 progressor patients) is reported in the paper. In addition, the study compared T-cell repertoires in thyroid tissue and in blood from over 5 Graves' hyperthyroidism patients. For training and testing, the 100 or so patients in the discovery cohort were randomly divided in a 7:3 ratio. What the study reported, not specific to this receptor: In validation, progression to ophthalmopathy was predicted by the model with 70.59% sensitivity and around 76% specificity, a median of around 5.9 months before onset. No statistical method was used to fix the sample size in advance, and group allocation was not hidden from the investigators. Most expanded thyroid clonotypes (frequency above 0.001) were also found in blood, which suggests that blood repertoires may mirror thyroid immune responses. A model built on a 13 V-J signature distinguished ophthalmopathy from stable hyperthyroidism, reaching 85% to 90% sensitivity and about 81% specificity in cross-validation and 80%/75% in testing.

TCR beta CDR3 regions were amplified from RNA transcripts. The TCR CDR3 was subjected to a first round of RT-PCR using the HTBI primer set and the Qiagen OneStep RT-PCR kit. The libraries were constructed in a second round of multiplex PCR and then size-selected and purified. Paired-end sequencing of the libraries was performed with 100 bp reads on an Illumina HiSeq2000. The authors' pipeline ran thus. SOAPnuke was used to process the raw data, with reads discarded if the reads contained adapters or uncalled bases, had a mean Phred below 15, or lacked an exact constant-primer or identifier match. COPE v1.2.5 was used to merge high-quality paired reads, and clonotypes were defined as unique nucleotide sequences. MiTCR v1.1 was used to align clonotypes to the IMGT TRBV, TRBD and TRBJ reference segments. The analysis included only V-J combinations with a frequency above 0.0001, which together covered over 98% of the repertoires. The TCS score was defined as the ratio of F50 (clonal expansion) to E x V (chaos), calculated using BLOSUM62-based TCRdist between CDR3 peptides within each V-J. Welch's t-statistics and random forest reduced several hundred V-J features to 13, which were used in a naive Bayes classifier (R e1071). TCRdb trimmed public reads at Q25 via fastp, called clones via MiXCR and kept in-frame beta chains. Rows merge per CDR3 protein into single entries with the most common DNA and genes. The V and J calls follow TCRdb's processing rather than the paper's. The sample contains fewer than 900,000 distinct CDR3 sequences, roughly a sixth of them found a single time. The biggest ten clones account for 15% to 20% of the sample.

On this clonotype itself: Its recognized antigen is unknown. One base away there is no much larger clone; base qualities are not given.

Hyperthyroidism patients were newly diagnosed, with disease duration under 2 months, and aged 18 to 65 years. Any patient with an uncontrolled infection, another autoimmune disease, pregnancy or lactation was excluded. Diagnoses relied on clinical symptoms, serum thyroxine and TRAb, thyroid ultrasound and orbital computed tomography. For progressor patients, blood was drawn at the first diagnosis of hyperthyroidism, before any ophthalmopathy symptoms had appeared. PBMCs were separated from 10 ml of fresh peripheral blood using Ficoll-Paque density gradient centrifugation. Progressor patients were initially diagnosed with Graves' hyperthyroidism and developed ophthalmopathy during follow-up. Total RNA was extracted with Trizol reagent, and quality was checked on an Agilent 2100 Bioanalyzer. The germline V gene provides CDR1 ENHRY and CDR2 SYGVKD. The CDR3 covers 17 residues, taking in both the cysteine and the phenylalanine. Only CDR3 DNA remains: 51 bases, in frame from the first base. Compared with germline, V lacks 6 bases and J lacks 0 bases; bases without a gene match: 8.

Rearrangement joined TRBV10-3 to TRBJ1-5, and 10 junctional nucleotides match TRBD1. This TCR derives from a woman in her forties or fifties with Graves' hyperthyroidism that later progressed to Graves' ophthalmopathy. Sequenced material: blood. CDR3 region: CAISGQGGPDSNQPQHF. Read as DNA, the sequence is TGTGCCATCAGCGGACAGGGGGGTCCCGATAGCAATCAGCCCCAGCATTTT.